This TCR beta chain comes out of a study of technical replicates of blood from several donors. V was clipped by 2 bases and J by 1 base, with 8 bases between them. Looked up from germline, CDR1 is MNHNY and CDR2 is SVGAGI (reference sequence). The CDR3 covers 14 residues. Profiling relied on immunoSEQ multiplex PCR, and the TCRdb table lists in-frame clones only, not all of them. Of tens of thousands of clones listed, around 92% are singletons. The sequenced sample was T cells isolated from PBMCs. V usage is TRBV6-6 and J usage is TRBJ1-1, with D possibly being TRBD1 (6 bases). The receptor comes from a human donor in good health. CDR3 sequence (DNA): TGTGCCAGCAGTTACGTAGGGGGGAACACTGAAGCTTTCTTT. Translating it yields CASSYVGGNTEAFF.